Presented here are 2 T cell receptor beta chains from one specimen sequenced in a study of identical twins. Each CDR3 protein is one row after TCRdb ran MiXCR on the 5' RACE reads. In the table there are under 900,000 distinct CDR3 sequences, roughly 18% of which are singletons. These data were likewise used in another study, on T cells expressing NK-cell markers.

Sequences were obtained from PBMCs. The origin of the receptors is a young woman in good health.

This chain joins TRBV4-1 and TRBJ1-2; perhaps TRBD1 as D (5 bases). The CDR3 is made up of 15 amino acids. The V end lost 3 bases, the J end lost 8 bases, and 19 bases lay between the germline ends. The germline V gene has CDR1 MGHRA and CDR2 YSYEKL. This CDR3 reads CASSQPGAGRPGYTF. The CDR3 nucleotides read TGCGCCAGCAGCCAGCCCGGGGCAGGGAGGCCCGGCTACACCTTC.

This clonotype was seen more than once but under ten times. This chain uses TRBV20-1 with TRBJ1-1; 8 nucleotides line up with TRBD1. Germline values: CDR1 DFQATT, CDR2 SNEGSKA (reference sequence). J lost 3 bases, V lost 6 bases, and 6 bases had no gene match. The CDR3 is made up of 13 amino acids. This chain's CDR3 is CSADQGAYTEAFF. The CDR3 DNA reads TGCAGTGCGGACCAGGGGGCGTACACTGAAGCTTTCTTT.